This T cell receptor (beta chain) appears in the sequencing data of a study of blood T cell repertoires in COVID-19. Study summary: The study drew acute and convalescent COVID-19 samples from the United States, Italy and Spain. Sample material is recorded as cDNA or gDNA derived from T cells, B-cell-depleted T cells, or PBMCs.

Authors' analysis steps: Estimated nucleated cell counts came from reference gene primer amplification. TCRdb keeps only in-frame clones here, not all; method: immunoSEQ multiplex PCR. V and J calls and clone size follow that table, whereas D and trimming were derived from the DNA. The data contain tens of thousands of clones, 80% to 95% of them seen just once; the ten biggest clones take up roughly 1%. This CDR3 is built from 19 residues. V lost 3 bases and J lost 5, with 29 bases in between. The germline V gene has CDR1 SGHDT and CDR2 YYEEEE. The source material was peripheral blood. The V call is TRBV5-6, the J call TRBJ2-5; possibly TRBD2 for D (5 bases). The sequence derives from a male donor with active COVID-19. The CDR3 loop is CASSSGESGPEFGFETQYF. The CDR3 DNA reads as TGTGCCAGCAGCTCAGGAGAGAGCGGACCGGAGTTTGGTTTCGAGACCCAGTACTTC.